Presented here are 23 T cell receptor beta chains from one specimen sequenced in a study of shared clonotypes between healthy human individuals (dated by TCRdb to about 2020). The library was prepared using the immunoSEQ multiplex PCR assay. This is the immuneACCESS table as TCRdb keeps it, with only in-frame sequences that have V and J called. A part of the clones is gone; compared with another copy, unresolved V genes explain less than half, and the rest is unexplained. The sample data list about 480,000 clones, and 75% to 80% of these were observed just once. Approximately 12% of the sample belongs to the ten largest clones. The sample comprised PBMCs. The receptors here all came from a woman aged 40 to 50 in good health. Some clones in this sample may be carry-over from other donors' samples.

The chain couples TRBV7-8 to TRBJ2-1; no reliable D call. There are 14 residues in the CDR3. Germline V gene lookup returns CDR1 SGHVS and CDR2 FQNEAQ. V lost 5 bases, J lost 4 bases, and 12 bases lay in between. CDR3 sequence (DNA): TGTGCCAGCAGCCCTGGAGCTACATACAATGAGCAGTTCTTC. It encodes CASSPGATYNEQFF.

This sequence joins TRBV5-1 and TRBJ1-1, with TRBD1 as a possible D gene (6 bases). The germline V and J ends were trimmed by 1 base and 0 bases, with 10 bases remaining between them. The CDR3 is made up of 15 amino acids. Germline values: CDR1 SGHRS, CDR2 YFSETQ. CDR3 DNA sequence: TGCGCCAGCAGCTTGACCGGGACATTGAACACTGAAGCTTTCTTT. It codes for CASSLTGTLNTEAFF. The full variable domain, in which reference TRBV5-1 and TRBJ1-1 provide the parts outside the CDR3, is KAGVTQTPRYLIKTRGQQVTLSCSPISGHRSVSWYQQTPGQGLQFLFEYFSETQRNKGNFPGRFSGRQFSNSRSEMNVSTLELGDSALYLCASSLTGTLNTEAFFGQGTRLTVV.

The chain links TRBV2 to TRBJ1-1; D uncertain. The V end lost 6 bases, the J end lost 1 base, and 15 bases lay between the germline ends. This CDR3 is 15 amino acids long. Germline values: CDR1 SNHLY, CDR2 FYNNEI. The CDR3 DNA reads as TGTGCCAGCAGGGAGTCCCCGATAAAGAACACTGAAGCTTTCTTT. The encoded protein is CASRESPIKNTEAFF. Based on the CDR3 plus reference TRBV2 and TRBJ1-1, the full variable domain is EPEVTQTPSHQVTQMGQEVILRCVPISNHLYFYWYRQILGQKVEFLVSFYNNEISEKSEIFDDQFSVERPDGSNFTLKIRSTKLEDSAMYFCASRESPIKNTEAFFGQGTRLTVV.

The chain couples TRBV5-1 to TRBJ2-1; 9 bases match TRBD2. This CDR3 comprises 17 residues. V was pared by 1 base and J by 4 bases, with 9 bases of the junction left unmatched. Germline V gene data show CDR1 as SGHRS and CDR2 as YFSETQ. The CDR3 here is CASSLMPSGIQYNEQFF. The DNA of the CDR3 is TGCGCCAGCAGCTTGATGCCTAGCGGGATTCAGTACAATGAGCAGTTCTTC.

The sample holds a few counts of this clone. The rearrangement joins TRBV6-4 to TRBJ1-2, with TRBD1 matching 7 bases. There are 16 residues in the CDR3. Germline trimming cut 2 bases from V and 4 bases from J; bases unmatched to any gene: 10. The germline V gene has CDR1 MRHNA and CDR2 SNTAGT. The CDR3 nucleotides are TGTGCCAGCAGTGACGTTTGGGCCCGGGACAGCTATGGCTACACCTTC. Translating it yields CASSDVWARDSYGYTF.

The rearrangement links TRBV7-9 to TRBJ1-1; D gene ambiguous. V was pared by 1 base and J by 8 bases, with 8 bases between. The CDR3 is 12 residues long. Germline V gene lookup returns CDR1 SEHNR and CDR2 FQNEAQ (reference sequence). The CDR3: CASSLEWSEAFF. In DNA, the CDR3 is TGTGCCAGCAGCTTAGAGTGGTCCGAAGCTTTCTTT.

On this clone: The identical CDR3 is also encoded by other nucleotide sequences in the sample. The chain combines TRBV11-2 with TRBJ1-1; unclear D gene. The CDR3 has 15 residues. V was cut by 5 bases and J by 1 base, with 14 bases left in between. CDR1 and CDR2 from the germline V gene are SGHAT and FQNNGV. The CDR3 loop reads CASSVLLGRNTEAFF. For the CDR3, the DNA is TGTGCCAGCAGCGTACTTTTAGGCCGGAACACTGAAGCTTTCTTT.

The CDR3 nucleotides read TGTGCCAGCAGAGCTAGCTCCTACGAGCAGTACTTC. Protein sequence: CASRASSYEQYF. The J gene is TRBJ2-7, the V gene TRBV7-2; D call uncertain. The CDR3 is made up of 12 amino acids. From germline, CDR1 is SGHTA and CDR2 FQGNSA. Trimming stripped 6 bases from V and 0 bases from J, with 6 bases between.

The chain uses TRBV15 and TRBJ2-7; TRBD2 agrees at 12 bases. Germline trimming cut 0 bases from V and 6 bases from J; bases unmatched to any gene: 6. Germline values: CDR1 LNHNV, CDR2 YYDKDF (reference sequence). This CDR3 is built from 16 residues. Here the CDR3 reads CATSRDRLAGASEQYF. The CDR3 region has the DNA TGTGCCACCAGCAGAGATCGACTAGCGGGAGCGTCCGAGCAGTACTTC.

J is TRBJ2-1 and V is TRBV9; 11 nucleotides match TRBD2. The V gene's germline CDR1 is SGDLS and CDR2 YYNGEE. V was clipped by 0 bases and J by 7 bases; unmatched bases: 3. The CDR3 extends over 15 amino acids. The CDR3 is CASSVVAGGGNEQFF. The DNA of the CDR3 is TGTGCCAGCAGCGTAGTAGCGGGAGGGGGGAATGAGCAGTTCTTC.

This clone has more than one count but fewer than ten. The gene calls are TRBV2 and TRBJ2-5, with D possibly TRBD2 on 5 matching bases. The CDR3 has 13 residues. The germline gives CDR1 SNHLY, CDR2 FYNNEI. Trimming pared 1 base from V and 5 bases from J, leaving 8 bases between. CDR3 DNA sequence: TGTGCCAGCAGTGAAGTGACGGGGGAGACCCAGTACTTC. Protein sequence: CASSEVTGETQYF.

On this clone itself: The same CDR3 arises from other DNA sequences in this sample as well. The rearrangement joins TRBV28 to TRBJ1-5; weak D call: TRBD1 (5 bases). CDR3 length: 15 amino acids. V was shortened by 6 bases and J by 0 bases, with 12 bases between the two germline ends. The germline V gene encodes CDR1 MDHEN and CDR2 SYDVKM. CDR3 region: CASSPGGNSNQPQHF. CDR3 DNA sequence: TGTGCCAGCAGCCCGGGGGGAAATAGCAATCAGCCCCAGCATTTT.

The rearrangement uses TRBV6-5 and TRBJ2-1; D possibly corresponds to TRBD2 (6 bases). With 5 bases removed from V and 9 bases from J, the gap between germline ends came to 17 bases. Germline-derived CDR1 and CDR2 are MNHEY and SVGAGI. There are 14 residues in the CDR3. CDR3 sequence (DNA): TGTGCCAGCAGTAATCCGAGACTAGATTTTGAGCAGTTCTTC. It yields the protein CASSNPRLDFEQFF.

J is TRBJ2-1 and V is TRBV18, with 8 bases lining up with TRBD2. V trimming: 0 bases; J trimming: 10 bases; junction bases outside the gene matches: 11. Germline V gene lookup returns CDR1 KGHSH and CDR2 LQKENI. This CDR3 contains 16 residues. The CDR3: CASSPPGLGVPGEQFF. The DNA of the CDR3 is TGTGCCAGCTCACCACCGGGACTAGGGGTTCCTGGGGAGCAGTTCTTC. Full variable domain (missing parts from reference TRBV18 and TRBJ2-1): NAGVMQNPRHLVRRRGQEARLRCSPMKGHSHVYWYRQLPEEGLKFMVYLQKENIIDESGMPKERFSAEFPKEGPSILRIQQVVRGDSAAYFCASSPPGLGVPGEQFFGPGTRLTVL.

Of note for this clone: Given a far larger clone just one base away, this is likely a sequencing read error. Distinct nucleotide sequences in the sample also encode this CDR3. The chain links TRBV7-2 to TRBJ2-3; TRBD2 aligns across 9 bases. In germline, CDR1 is SGHTA, CDR2 FQGNSA. The CDR3 totals 16 residues. V was clipped by 6 bases and J by 3 bases; unmatched bases: 10. The CDR3 DNA reads TGTGCCAGCAGTTTACGCGGCGGGGGGGGGACAGATACGCAGTATTTT. Its protein is CASSLRGGGGTDTQYF. Looking up the rest from reference TRBV7-2 and TRBJ2-3 gives the full variable domain: GAGVSQSPSNKVTEKGKDVELRCDPISGHTALYWYRQSLGQGLEFLIYFQGNSAPDKSGLPSDRFSAERTGGSVSTLTIQRTQQEDSAVYLCASSLRGGGGTDTQYFGPGTRLTVL.

This clone has only one observation. The gene calls are TRBV7-9 and TRBJ2-7; 7 bases are shared with TRBD1. The germline CDR1 and CDR2 sequences are SEHNR and FQNEAQ (reference sequence). V trimming: 5 bases; J trimming: 0 bases; junction bases outside the gene matches: 7. The CDR3 extends over 15 amino acids. CDR3 nucleotides: TGTGCCAGCAGCACTACCAGGGGGAGCTCCTACGAGCAGTACTTC. Translation: CASSTTRGSSYEQYF.

This clone was recorded a few times. This CDR3 reads CSVEHEGQNTGELFF. Written as DNA, the CDR3 is TGCAGCGTTGAACACGAAGGACAGAACACCGGGGAGCTGTTTTTT. The gene calls are TRBV29-1 and TRBJ2-2; D perhaps matches TRBD1 (5 bases). Trimming shortened V by 2 bases and J by 1 base, and 11 bases separated the two germline ends. The CDR3 is made up of 15 amino acids. Germline loops: CDR1 SQVTM, CDR2 ANQGSEA.

This clone has only a few counts. Other DNA sequences in this sample translate to the same CDR3. The genes are TRBV30 and TRBJ2-7; 7 nucleotides agree with TRBD2. Germline V CDR1 and CDR2: GTSNPN, SVGIG (reference sequence). This CDR3 is built from 14 residues. Unmatched junction bases numbered 7, after V lost 1 base and J lost 4 bases. CDR3 sequence: CAWSEGGLTYEQYF. In nucleotides, the CDR3 is TGTGCCTGGAGTGAGGGAGGGCTCACATACGAGCAGTACTTC.

This rearrangement joins TRBV10-3 to TRBJ1-1; D is ambiguous. CDR1 and CDR2 (germline): ENHRY, SYGVKD. The CDR3 contains 14 residues. Deletions cut 7 bases from V and 0 bases from J, with 12 bases between. CDR3 sequence: CAIKKAGLNTEAFF. The CDR3 DNA reads as TGTGCCATCAAGAAAGCAGGTTTGAACACTGAAGCTTTCTTT.

Concerning this clone itself: The likely explanation is a read error, given a far larger clone one base away. The sample carries other DNA sequences with the same CDR3. This rearrangement joins TRBV10-1 to TRBJ2-2; 10 bases fit TRBD1. The CDR3 sequence is 13 residues long. The V segment lost 8 bases and the J segment 8 bases; nucleotides outside the gene matches: 5. CDR1 and CDR2 from the germline V gene are WNHNN and SYGVQD (reference sequence). The CDR3 bases are TGCGCCAGCCAGACAGGGGGCGGTGGGGAGCTGTTTTTT. Protein: CASQTGGGGELFF.

The rearrangement joins TRBV5-4 to TRBJ2-7, with TRBD2 matching 10 bases. Germline CDR1 SGHNT, CDR2 YYREEE (reference sequence). V dropped 0 bases and J dropped 4; count of bases not matched to a gene: 4. This CDR3 spans 15 amino acids. This chain's CDR3 is CASSLGGTSEYEQYF. The CDR3 coding sequence is TGTGCCAGCAGCTTGGGCGGGACTAGCGAATACGAGCAGTACTTC.

The chain joins TRBV6-5 to TRBJ2-7, with TRBD1 matching 9 bases. The trim removed 2 bases at V and 7 bases at J, leaving 9 bases unmatched. In germline, CDR1 is MNHEY, CDR2 SVGAGI. CDR3 length: 15 amino acids. The CDR3, as DNA: TGTGCCAGCAGTTACGGAGACAGGGGGTTAGTGGAGCAGTACTTC. Translating gives CASSYGDRGLVEQYF.

The chain employs TRBV7-6 and TRBJ2-1, with D possibly matching TRBD2 (6 bases). V lost 7 bases and J lost 8, with 27 bases in between. The germline V gene has CDR1 SGHVS and CDR2 FNYEAQ. The CDR3 sequence is 17 residues long. CDR3 loop: CASTLGWTLLAEDEQFF. The CDR3 DNA reads as TGTGCCAGCACCCTCGGATGGACGTTATTAGCGGAGGATGAGCAGTTCTTC.